The present TCR beta chain was sequenced within a study of OX40 agonist ivuxolimab in advanced cancers. The method was immunoSEQ multiplex PCR; TCRdb's version includes in-frame clones alone and lacks a portion of them. The sample lists tens of thousands of clones; approximately 90% were seen once. Germline CDR1 is MDHEN and CDR2 is SYDVKM. V was cut by 4 bases and J by 5 bases, with 17 bases left in between. This CDR3 is built from 15 residues. The sequenced sample was CD4+ or CD8+ T cells sorted from blood, obtained in a trial of the OX40 agonist ivuxolimab. This sequence joins TRBV28 and TRBJ2-5, with D possibly TRBD2 on 5 matching bases. The receptor was derived from an adult with an advanced solid tumor such as melanoma, head and neck, liver or kidney cancer. CDR3 DNA sequence: TGTGCCAGCAGTTCCTCCGGACTTTTTCCGGAGACCCAGTACTTC. Protein product: CASSSSGLFPETQYF. The full variable domain, rest sourced from reference TRBV28 and TRBJ2-5, is DVKVTQSSRYLVKRTGEKVFLECVQDMDHENMFWYRQDPGLGLRLIYFSYDVKMKEKGDIPEGYSVSREKKERFSLILESASTNQTSMYLCASSSSGLFPETQYFGPGTRLLVL.